These T cell receptor beta chains were read from a single sample in a study of cytomegalovirus exposure and HLA in healthy donors. Clones were sequenced by immunoSEQ multiplex PCR, and TCRdb holds only the in-frame ones, with some missing. The sample contains 130,000 or so clones, around four fifths of which appear only once. The sample comprised PBMCs. The receptors originated from a woman aged 40 to 50 in good health and CMV-seronegative. The CDR3 runs from the conserved cysteine through the conserved F or W. The D gene is left open where the match is weak. Size is stated for part of the rows, as once, few or many counts, or as a class when the clone is expanded.

NA | NA | 13 | TRBJ2-1 | TRBV30 | CAWNGDSYNEQFF | TGTGCCTGGAACGGGGACTCCTACAATGAGCAGTTCTTC
NA | NA | 17 | TRBJ2-1 | TRBV4-1 | CASSRLLVQGGHNEQFF | TGCGCCAGCAGCCGCCTACTGGTTCAGGGGGGTCACAATGAGCAGTTCTTC
TRBD1 | NA | 14 | TRBJ1-5 | TRBV6-6 | CASTEGGLGQPQHF | TGTGCCAGCACAGAAGGGGGCTTAGGTCAGCCCCAGCATTTT
NA | NA | 16 | TRBJ1-5 | TRBV7-2 | CASSLGSGLSNQPQHF | TGTGCCAGCAGCTTGGGGAGCGGACTTAGCAATCAGCCCCAGCATTTT
TRBD1 | NA | 13 | TRBJ1-2 | TRBV27 | CASSHTGDYGYTF | TGTGCCAGCAGTCACACAGGGGACTATGGCTACACCTTC
TRBD1 | NA | 18 | TRBJ2-6 | TRBV9 | CASSPGQGALFGANVLTF | TGTGCCAGCAGCCCGGGACAGGGGGCTTTATTTGGGGCCAACGTCCTGACTTTC
TRBD1 | NA | 17 | TRBJ1-5 | TRBV30 | CAWSPMTGGTSNQPQHF | TGTGCCTGGAGTCCCATGACAGGGGGTACAAGCAATCAGCCCCAGCATTTT
NA | NA | 12 | TRBJ1-1 | TRBV9 | CASSGRNTEALF | TGTGCCAGCAGTGGCAGGAACACTGAAGCTCTCTTT
TRBD1 | NA | 17 | TRBJ2-2 | TRBV27 | CASRNRGPAVGVGELFF | TGTGCCAGCAGGAACAGGGGGCCTGCCGTAGGGGTCGGGGAGCTGTTTTTT
NA | once | 14 | TRBJ2-5 | TRBV5-1 | CASRRREPGETQYF | TGCGCCAGCAGAAGAAGGGAGCCCGGGGAGACCCAGTACTTC
NA | NA | 16 | TRBJ2-1 | TRBV7-3 | CASSLYSSAGYNEQFF | TGTGCCAGCAGCTTATACTCTAGCGCCGGATACAATGAGCAGTTCTTC
NA | NA | 16 | TRBJ2-7 | TRBV7-8 | CASSLGTRGGSYEQYF | TGTGCCAGCAGCTTAGGTACAAGGGGGGGAAGCTACGAGCAGTACTTC
TRBD1 | NA | 15 | TRBJ2-7 | TRBV7-8 | CASSVNRGPSYEQYF | TGTGCCAGCAGCGTCAACAGGGGGCCCTCTTACGAGCAGTACTTC
NA | NA | 16 | TRBJ1-2 | TRBV7-3 | CASSLTASSHRYGYTF | TGTGCCAGCAGCTTAACGGCTTCTTCGCATCGCTATGGCTACACCTTC
TRBD2 | few | 15 | TRBJ2-1 | TRBV5-6 | CASQFGLAGRNEQFF | TGTGCCAGCCAATTCGGACTAGCGGGAAGGAATGAGCAGTTCTTC
NA | once | 18 | TRBJ1-3 | TRBV7-2 | CASSLVGRDRRGGNTIYF | TGTGCCAGCAGCTTAGTCGGCAGAGACCGAAGGGGGGGAAACACCATATATTTT
TRBD1 | few | 15 | TRBJ2-1 | TRBV29-1 | CSVETPGQGDNEQFF | TGCAGCGTCGAAACACCGGGACAGGGGGACAATGAGCAGTTCTTC
TRBD1 | few | 15 | TRBJ1-5 | TRBV4-2 | CASSRDSGSGQPQHF | TGTGCCAGCAGCCGGGACAGCGGATCTGGGCAGCCCCAGCATTTT
TRBD2 | NA | 16 | TRBJ2-5 | TRBV29-1 | CSVSSIAGGRVETQYF | TGCAGCGTTAGCTCTATAGCGGGAGGGCGAGTAGAGACCCAGTACTTC
TRBD1 | NA | 13 | TRBJ1-5 | TRBV19 | CASWGQSDQPQHF | TGTGCCAGTTGGGGACAGTCCGATCAGCCCCAGCATTTT
NA | NA | 17 | TRBJ2-7 | TRBV5-1 | CASSPGFAGGYLYEQYF | TGCGCCAGCAGTCCCGGGTTCGCCGGAGGGTACCTCTACGAGCAGTACTTC
NA | NA | 16 | TRBJ1-1 | TRBV19 | CASSRQYHREGTEAFF | TGTGCCAGTAGCCGCCAATACCACAGGGAAGGGACTGAAGCTTTCTTT
TRBD2 | NA | 17 | TRBJ2-3 | TRBV4-2 | CASSHQDQREGSDTQYF | TGTGCCAGCAGCCACCAAGATCAGCGGGAGGGTTCAGATACGCAGTATTTT
NA | NA | 15 | TRBJ2-3 | TRBV18 | CASSRRLENTDTQYF | TGTGCCAGCTCACGTCGACTAGAGAACACAGATACGCAGTATTTT
TRBD2 | NA | 15 | TRBJ2-7 | TRBV27 | CASKGLGGWTYEQYF | TGTGCCAGCAAGGGTTTGGGGGGGTGGACCTACGAGCAGTACTTC
TRBD2 | NA | 15 | TRBJ2-1 | TRBV5-1 | CASSLVSGSYNEQFF | TGCGCCAGCAGCTTGGTTAGCGGGAGTTACAATGAGCAGTTCTTC
TRBD2 | few | 14 | TRBJ2-7 | TRBV13 | CASSPGLGTYEQYF | TGTGCCAGCAGCCCCGGACTAGGGACCTACGAGCAGTACTTC
NA | NA | 14 | TRBJ2-2 | TRBV6-1 | CASSAQGQGRELFF | TGTGCCAGCAGTGCCCAGGGTCAGGGCCGGGAGCTGTTTTTT
NA | NA | 14 | TRBJ1-5 | TRBV18 | CASSPEQGNQPQHF | TGTGCCAGCTCACCAGAACAGGGCAATCAGCCCCAGCATTTT